This T cell receptor beta chain was found in a study of cytomegalovirus exposure and HLA in healthy donors. It was with 60 Vbeta and 13 Jbeta primers that the PCR ran. The table came from immunoSEQ multiplex PCR; TCRdb's copy has only in-frame clones and leaves some out. The repertoire has about 190,000 clones, roughly 86% of them found once; the top ten carry about 1.7%. The CDR3 is made up of 19 amino acids. Between the trimmed V and J ends, which lost 4 bases and 4 bases, there was a span of 26 bases. Looked up from germline, CDR1 is LNHDA and CDR2 is SQIVND (reference sequence). Sequenced: PBMCs. The chain couples TRBV19 to TRBJ2-1, with D maybe TRBD2 (6 bases). The source of this sequence is a young woman in good health and CMV-seronegative. Here the CDR3 reads CASSKPSPGVPVLYNEQFF. The DNA for the CDR3 is TGTGCCAGTAGTAAACCTAGCCCGGGGGTGCCGGTTCTTTACAATGAGCAGTTCTTC.